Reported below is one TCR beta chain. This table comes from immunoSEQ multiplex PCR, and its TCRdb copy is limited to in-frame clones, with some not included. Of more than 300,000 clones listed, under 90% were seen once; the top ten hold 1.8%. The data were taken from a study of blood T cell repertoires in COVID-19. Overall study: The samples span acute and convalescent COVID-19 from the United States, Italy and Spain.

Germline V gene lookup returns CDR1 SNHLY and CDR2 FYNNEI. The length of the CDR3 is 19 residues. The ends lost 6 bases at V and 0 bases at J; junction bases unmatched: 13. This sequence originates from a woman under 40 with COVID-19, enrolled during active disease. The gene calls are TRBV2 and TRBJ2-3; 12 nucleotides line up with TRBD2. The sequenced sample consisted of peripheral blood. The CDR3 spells CASSKNNRGTSGSTDTQYF. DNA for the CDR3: TGTGCCAGCAGCAAAAATAACCGCGGGACTAGCGGGAGCACAGATACGCAGTATTTT.